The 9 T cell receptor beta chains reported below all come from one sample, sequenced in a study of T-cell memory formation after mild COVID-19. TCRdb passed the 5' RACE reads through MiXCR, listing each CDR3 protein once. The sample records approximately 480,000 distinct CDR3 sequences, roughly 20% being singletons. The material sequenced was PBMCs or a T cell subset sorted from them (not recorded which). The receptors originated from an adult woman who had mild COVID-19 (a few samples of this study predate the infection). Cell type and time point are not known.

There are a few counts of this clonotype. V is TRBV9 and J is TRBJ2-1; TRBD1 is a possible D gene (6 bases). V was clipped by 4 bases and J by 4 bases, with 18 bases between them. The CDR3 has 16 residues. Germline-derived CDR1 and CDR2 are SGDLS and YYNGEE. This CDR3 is CASSPGESIQYNEQFF. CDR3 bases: TGTGCCAGCAGCCCAGGGGAGAGCATCCAATACAATGAGCAGTTCTTC.

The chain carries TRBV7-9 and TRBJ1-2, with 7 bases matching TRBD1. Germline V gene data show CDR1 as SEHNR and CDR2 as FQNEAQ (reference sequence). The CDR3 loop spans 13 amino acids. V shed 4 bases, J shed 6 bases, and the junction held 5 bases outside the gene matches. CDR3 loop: CASSSQGPNGYTF. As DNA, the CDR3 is TGTGCCAGCAGCTCACAGGGGCCGAATGGCTACACCTTC.

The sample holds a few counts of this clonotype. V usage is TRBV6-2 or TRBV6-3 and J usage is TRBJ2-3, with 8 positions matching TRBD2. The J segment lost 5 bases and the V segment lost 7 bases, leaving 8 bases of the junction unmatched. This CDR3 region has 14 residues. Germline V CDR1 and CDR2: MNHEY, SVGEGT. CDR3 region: CASIPRGVIDTQYF. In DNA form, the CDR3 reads TGTGCCAGCATCCCGCGGGGGGTTATAGATACGCAGTATTTT.

This CDR3 is CSVEIDYGYTF. The CDR3 region has the DNA TGCAGCGTTGAGATAGACTATGGCTACACCTTC. The rearrangement uses TRBV29-1 and TRBJ1-2; D unclear. CDR3 length equals 11 residues. Trimming shortened V by 3 bases and J by 3 bases, and 5 bases separated the two germline ends. Germline assignment: CDR1 SQVTM and CDR2 ANQGSEA.

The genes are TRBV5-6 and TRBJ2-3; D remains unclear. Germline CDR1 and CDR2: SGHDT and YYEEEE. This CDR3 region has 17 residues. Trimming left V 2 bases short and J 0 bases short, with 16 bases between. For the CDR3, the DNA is TGTGCCAGCAGCTTAGATGCTGGCGAGATCAGCACAGATACGCAGTATTTT. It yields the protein CASSLDAGEISTDTQYF.

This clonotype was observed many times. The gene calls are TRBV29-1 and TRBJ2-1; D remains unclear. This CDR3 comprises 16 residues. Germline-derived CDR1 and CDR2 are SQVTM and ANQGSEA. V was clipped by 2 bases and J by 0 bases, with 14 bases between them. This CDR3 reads CSVELETLSSYNEQFF. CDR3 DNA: TGCAGCGTTGAACTTGAAACCCTGAGCTCCTACAATGAGCAGTTCTTC.

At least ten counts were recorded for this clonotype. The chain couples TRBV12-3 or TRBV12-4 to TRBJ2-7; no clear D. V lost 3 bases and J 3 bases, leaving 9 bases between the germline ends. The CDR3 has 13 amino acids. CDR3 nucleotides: TGTGCCAGCAGTTTCCTACAGAACTACGAGCAGTACTTC. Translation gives CASSFLQNYEQYF.

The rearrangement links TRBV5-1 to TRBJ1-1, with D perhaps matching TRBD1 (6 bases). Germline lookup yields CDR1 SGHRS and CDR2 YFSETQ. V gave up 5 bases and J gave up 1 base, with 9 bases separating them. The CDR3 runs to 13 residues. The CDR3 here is CASRGQTNTEAFF. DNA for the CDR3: TGCGCCAGCAGAGGACAGACGAACACTGAAGCTTTCTTT.

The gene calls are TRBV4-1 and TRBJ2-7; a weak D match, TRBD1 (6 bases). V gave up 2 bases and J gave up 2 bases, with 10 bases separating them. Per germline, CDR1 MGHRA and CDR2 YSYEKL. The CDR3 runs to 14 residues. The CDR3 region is CASSQSQGTYEQYF. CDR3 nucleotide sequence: TGCGCCAGCAGCCAATCGCAGGGGACCTACGAGCAGTACTTC.